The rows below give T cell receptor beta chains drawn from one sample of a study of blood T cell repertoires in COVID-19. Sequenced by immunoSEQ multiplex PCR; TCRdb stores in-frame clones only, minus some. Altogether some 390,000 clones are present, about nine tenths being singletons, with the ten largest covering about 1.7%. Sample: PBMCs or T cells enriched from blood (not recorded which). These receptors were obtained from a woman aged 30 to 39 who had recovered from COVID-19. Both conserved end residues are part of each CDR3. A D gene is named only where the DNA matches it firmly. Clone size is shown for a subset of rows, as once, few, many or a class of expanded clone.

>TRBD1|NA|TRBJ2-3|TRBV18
TGTGCCAGCTCACCTCTGACAGGGAAGACAGATACGCAGTATTTT
CASSPLTGKTDTQYF
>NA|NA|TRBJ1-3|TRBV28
TGTGCCAGCAGCCAACAGGGTTCTGGAAACACCATATATTTT
CASSQQGSGNTIYF
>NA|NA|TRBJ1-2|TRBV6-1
TGTGCCAGCAGTGAACACAGCGGCTACACCTTC
CASSEHSGYTF
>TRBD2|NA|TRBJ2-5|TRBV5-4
TGTGCCAGCAGCTTGAGGCTTCTAGCGGGAGGGAGGCAAGAGACCCAGTACTTC
CASSLRLLAGGRQETQYF
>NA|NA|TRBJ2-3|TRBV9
TGTGCCAGCAGCGTAGAACTAGTAGTAGATACGCAGTATTTT
CASSVELVVDTQYF
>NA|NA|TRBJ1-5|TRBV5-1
TGCGCCAGCAGCTTAGTGGGAGGGCAGCCCCAGCATTTT
CASSLVGGQPQHF
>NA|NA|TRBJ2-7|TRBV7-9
TGTGCCAGCAGCCCCTCGGGTGAGACCTACGAGCAGTACTTC
CASSPSGETYEQYF
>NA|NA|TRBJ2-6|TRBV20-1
TGCAGTGCTAGTGGCCTAACGGGGGCCAACGTCCTGACTTTC
CSASGLTGANVLTF
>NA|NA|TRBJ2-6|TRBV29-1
TGCAGCGTTGTTAGTTCTGGGGCCAACGTCCTGACTTTC
CSVVSSGANVLTF
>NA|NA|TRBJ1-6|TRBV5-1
TGCGCCAGCAGCTTGGCTCAGACTAATATTAATTCACCCCTCCACTTT
CASSLAQTNINSPLHF
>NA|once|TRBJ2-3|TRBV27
TGTGCCAGCAGTTTGCTTGCTAACACAGATACGCAGTATTTT
CASSLLANTDTQYF
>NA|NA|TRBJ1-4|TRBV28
TGTGCCAGCAGTTTCGACGAGGTGATGACTAATGAAAAACTGTTTTTT
CASSFDEVMTNEKLFF
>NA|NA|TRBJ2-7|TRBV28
TGTGCCAGCAGTTCAAGGACAACAGACGAGCAGTACTTC
CASSSRTTDEQYF
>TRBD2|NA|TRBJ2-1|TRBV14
TGTGCCAGCAGCCAACCCGGGGGACTAGCAACCTACAATGAGCAGTTCTTC
CASSQPGGLATYNEQFF
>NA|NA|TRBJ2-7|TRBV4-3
TGCGCCAGCAGCCAAGCTCCCTCCTACGAGCAGTACTTC
CASSQAPSYEQYF
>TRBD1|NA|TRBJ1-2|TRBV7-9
TGTGCCAGCAGCTTGCTCGTCGGACAGGGAAACTATGGCTACACCTTC
CASSLLVGQGNYGYTF
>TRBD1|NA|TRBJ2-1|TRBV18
TGTGCCAGCACGTTGACAGGGTCGGACAATGAGCAGTTCTTC
CASTLTGSDNEQFF
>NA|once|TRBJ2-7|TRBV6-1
TGTGCCAGCAGTGAATTTTCCGTGGGCGGGTACTACGAGCAGTACTTC
CASSEFSVGGYYEQYF
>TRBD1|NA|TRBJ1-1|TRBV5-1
TGCGCCAGCAGCTTTCAGGGGGACACTGAAGCTTTCTTT
CASSFQGDTEAFF
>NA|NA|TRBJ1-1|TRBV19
TGTGCCAGTAGTTCGGGACAACCCGGACTTGCTGAAGCTTTCTTT
CASSSGQPGLAEAFF
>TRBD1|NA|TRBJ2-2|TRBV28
TGTGCCAGCAGCCAAGGACAGGGGGTGATCGGGGAGCTGTTTTTT
CASSQGQGVIGELFF
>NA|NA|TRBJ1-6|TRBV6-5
TGTGCCAGCAGTTACTCGACGGGTAGTATCGTTTCACCCCTCCACTTT
CASSYSTGSIVSPLHF
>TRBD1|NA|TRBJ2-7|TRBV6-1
TGTGCCAGCAGTGAGTGGACAGGGAGAAGCTCCTACGAGCAGTACTTC
CASSEWTGRSSYEQYF
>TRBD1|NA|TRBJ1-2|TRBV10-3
TGTGCCATCAGTGATAAGGGGACAGGGAACTATGGCTACACCTTC
CAISDKGTGNYGYTF
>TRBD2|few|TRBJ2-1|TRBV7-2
TGTGCCAGCAGCTTAGCGACTAGCGGGGGGCCCTACAATGAGCAGTTCTTC
CASSLATSGGPYNEQFF
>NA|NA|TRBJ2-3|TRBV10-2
TGCGCCAGCAGAGCCGGGACTAGCACAGATACGCAGTATTTT
CASRAGTSTDTQYF
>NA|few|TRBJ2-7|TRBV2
TGTGCCAGCAGTGAAAGAGCAATTTACGAGCAGTACTTC
CASSERAIYEQYF
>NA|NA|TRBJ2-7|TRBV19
TGTGCCAGTAGTATAGCCGGCGGCTCCTACGAGCAGTACTTC
CASSIAGGSYEQYF
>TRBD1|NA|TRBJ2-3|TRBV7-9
TGTGCCAGCAGGGCTACAGGGGGACCCACAGATACGCAGTATTTT
CASRATGGPTDTQYF
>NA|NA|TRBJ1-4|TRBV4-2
TGTGCCAGCAGTCGCCCTGAGGCGATTAATGAAAAACTGTTTTTT
CASSRPEAINEKLFF
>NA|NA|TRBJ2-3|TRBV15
TGTGCCACCAGCAGAGCCTCCGGGTCTGAGACAGATACGCAGTATTTT
CATSRASGSETDTQYF
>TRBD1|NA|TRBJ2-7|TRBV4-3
TGCGCCAGCAGCCAACAGGGGGCCGACGAGCAGTACTTC
CASSQQGADEQYF
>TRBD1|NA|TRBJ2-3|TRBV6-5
TGTGCCAGCAGCGGGACAGGGGGGATAGATACGCAGTATTTT
CASSGTGGIDTQYF
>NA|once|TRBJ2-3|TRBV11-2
TGTGCCAGCAGCTTAGGCTGGCGGAGTAGCACAGATACGCAGTATTTT
CASSLGWRSSTDTQYF
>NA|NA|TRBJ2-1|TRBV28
TGTGCCAGCAGTTTTAGCACTAGCAACCACAATGAGCAGTTCTTC
CASSFSTSNHNEQFF
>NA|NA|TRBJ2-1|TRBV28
TGTGCCAGCAGTACCCAAGAGGGAGGAACCTACAATGAGCAGTTCTTC
CASSTQEGGTYNEQFF
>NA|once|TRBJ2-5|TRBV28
TGTGCCAGCAGTTTGTGGCAGGAAGAGACCCAGTACTTC
CASSLWQEETQYF
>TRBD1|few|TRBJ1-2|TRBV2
TGTGCCAGCAGAGCGACAGGGGGTGTAAACTATGGCTACACCTTC
CASRATGGVNYGYTF
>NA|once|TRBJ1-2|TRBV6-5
TGTGCCAGCAGTTACTCCACTAGTCTGGGCTACACCTTC
CASSYSTSLGYTF
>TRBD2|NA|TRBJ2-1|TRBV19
TGTGCCAGTAGTCCACCGGGACTAGCGGTCTACAATGAGCAGTTCTTC
CASSPPGLAVYNEQFF